This is a list of T cell receptor beta chains from one sample in a study of CD4+ T cells in melanoma. The repertoire was sequenced with immunoSEQ multiplex PCR; TCRdb's copy has only in-frame clones and lacks some. The sample lists approximately 10,000 clones; about two thirds were seen once. Sample: cells from a culture (not recorded whether cultured in vitro). These receptors came from a human donor with melanoma. Each CDR3 is given with its conserved first and last residue. A D gene is named only where the DNA matches it firmly. Some rows mark clone size as missing; the rest say once, few, many or name a class of expanded clone.

clone size,D gene,V gene,J gene,CDR3 DNA,CDR3 protein
-,-,TRBV7-2,TRBJ2-2,TGTGCCAGCACCCAGCGACCTAGTTCCACCGGGGAGCTGTTTTTT,CASTQRPSSTGELFF
-,-,TRBV15,TRBJ2-5,TGTGCCACCAGCAGAGAAAGACGTGTCCAAGAGACCCAGTACTTC,CATSRERRVQETQYF
-,-,TRBV5-1,TRBJ2-5,TGCGCCAGCAGCTTTCAAGGGGAGGAGACCCAGTACTTC,CASSFQGEETQYF
once,-,TRBV30,TRBJ1-4,TGTGCCTGGATTGGGGGGGATGAAAAACTGTTTTTT,CAWIGGDEKLFF
-,TRBD2,TRBV7-7,TRBJ2-3,TGTGCCAGCAGCCCGCGGGGGGGTAACACAGATACGCAGTATTTT,CASSPRGGNTDTQYF
-,TRBD1,TRBV5-6,TRBJ1-5,TGTGCCAGCAGCGCCAGGGGGAAAGGGCAGCCCCAGCATTTT,CASSARGKGQPQHF
-,-,TRBV2,TRBJ2-5,TGTGCCAGCAACCTGCGGGCTACCTCAACGGAGACCCAGTACTTC,CASNLRATSTETQYF
-,-,TRBV5-4,TRBJ2-7,TGTGCCAGCAGCCGGGGCGGTCGTAGCCCCTCTTACGAGCAGTACTTC,CASSRGGRSPSYEQYF
-,-,TRBV4-1,TRBJ2-5,TGCGCCAGCAGCCAAGTGGTGGGGGGTCTCCAAGAGACCCAGTACTTC,CASSQVVGGLQETQYF
-,-,TRBV2,TRBJ2-3,TGTGCCAGCTGGGACTTATCAGATACGCAGTATTTT,CASWDLSDTQYF
few,-,TRBV7-3,TRBJ2-1,TGTGCCAGCAGCTCGTCCGGGCCGCGCGGTGAGCAGTTCTTC,CASSSSGPRGEQFF
-,-,TRBV9,TRBJ1-1,TGTGCCAGCAGCGCCCTCACCGGGCGGGCTGAAGCTTTCTTT,CASSALTGRAEAFF
few,-,TRBV5-4,TRBJ1-6,TGTGCCAGCAGCAACGGTGATTCACCCCTCCACTTT,CASSNGDSPLHF
-,-,TRBV28,TRBJ2-7,TGTGCCAGCAGTTTATCTGGGGGCGGAACACTGTACGAGCAGTACTTC,CASSLSGGGTLYEQYF
-,-,TRBV7-2,TRBJ1-6,TGTGCCAGCAGCTTCTTGAGGGGTCTTAATTCACCCCTCCACTTT,CASSFLRGLNSPLHF
-,-,TRBV5-4,TRBJ2-5,TGTGCCAGCAGCCCGGGGACTGCCCAAGAGACCCAGTACTTC,CASSPGTAQETQYF
-,-,TRBV19,TRBJ2-2,TGTGCCAGTTGGGGGCCCGGGGAGCTGTTTTTT,CASWGPGELFF
few,TRBD1,TRBV5-1,TRBJ1-1,TGCGCCAGCAAAGGGACAGGGGTTTGGTACACTGAAGCTTTCTTT,CASKGTGVWYTEAFF
-,TRBD2,TRBV5-1,TRBJ2-3,TGCGCCAGCAGCTTGGGGGCCTCTAGCGGGGGGACTTATCGCACAGATACGCAGTATTTT,CASSLGASSGGTYRTDTQYF
-,-,TRBV30,TRBJ1-1,TGTGCCTGGAGTCACCCAGGGGCCTCGAACACTGAAGCTTTCTTT,CAWSHPGASNTEAFF
-,TRBD2,TRBV6-1,TRBJ2-5,TGTGCCAGCAGTTTAACCGGGACTAGCGGGGGGACCCAGTACTTC,CASSLTGTSGGTQYF
-,TRBD2,TRBV9,TRBJ2-3,TGTGCCAGCAGCGTAGCGGTAGCGGGGGCCGGCACAGATACGCAGTATTTT,CASSVAVAGAGTDTQYF
-,TRBD1,TRBV10-3,TRBJ2-6,TGTGCCATCGGGACAGGGGCCCCTGGGGCCAACGTCCTGACTTTC,CAIGTGAPGANVLTF
-,TRBD1,TRBV7-9,TRBJ1-4,TGTGCCAGCAGCTTGGGTTTTGGGACAGGGACTGAAAAACTGTTTTTT,CASSLGFGTGTEKLFF
once,-,TRBV18,TRBJ1-3,TGTGCCAGCTCCGCAGGGGCCTCTGGAAACACCATATATTTT,CASSAGASGNTIYF
-,-,TRBV29-1,TRBJ1-3,TGCAGCGTTGGGGGACATTCGAGCTCTGGAAACACCATATATTTT,CSVGGHSSSGNTIYF
-,-,TRBV4-1,TRBJ2-7,TGCGCCAGCAGCCGCACGAACAGGGACGAGCAGTACTTC,CASSRTNRDEQYF
once,TRBD2,TRBV9,TRBJ2-4,TGTGCCAGCAGCCCCAGACTAGCGGGAGCCAAAAACATTCAGTACTTC,CASSPRLAGAKNIQYF
once,TRBD1,TRBV11-2,TRBJ1-2,TGTGCCAGCAGCCGTGCCTCGGACAGGGGGAGACAGGGCTATGGCTACACCTTC,CASSRASDRGRQGYGYTF
-,-,TRBV9,TRBJ2-3,TGTGCCAGCAGCGTAGCAGTGGGGGGGCCCTATGATACGCAGTATTTT,CASSVAVGGPYDTQYF
-,TRBD1,TRBV19,TRBJ2-1,TGTGCCAGTAGTACAACAGGGGGCGCCGAGAATGAGCAGTTCTTC,CASSTTGGAENEQFF
once,-,TRBV4-1,TRBJ1-4,TGCGCCAGCAGCCAAGGGTCAACAATCTCTAATGAAAAACTGTTTTTT,CASSQGSTISNEKLFF
-,-,TRBV12-5,TRBJ1-5,TGTGCTAGTGGTGTCCACAAACCTCCACCATATAGCAATCAGCCCCAGCATTTT,CASGVHKPPPYSNQPQHF
-,TRBD1,TRBV5-1,TRBJ1-2,TGCGCCAGCAGCTTGTCCGGGACAGGGGACTATGGCTACACCTTC,CASSLSGTGDYGYTF